The T cell receptor beta chain under discussion was sequenced for a study of control samples from healthy donors and cancer patients (dated by TCRdb to the early 2020s). Based on the germline V gene (reference sequence), the CDR1 and CDR2 sequences are SGHKS and YYEKEE. Taken from cysteine to phenylalanine, the CDR3 has 17 residues. CDR3 DNA is the only sequence kept; it has 51 bases, read in frame from the first base. The trim is 0 bases for V and 4 bases for J, with a gap of 16 bases between the germline ends. Library method: the immunoSEQ multiplex PCR assay. TCRdb took this table from immuneACCESS and kept in-frame rearrangements with V and J called. Such tables lack part of the clones; where checked against another copy, unresolved V genes explain under half of the gap, and the rest is unexplained. For this sample the table gives 6,000 to 7,500 clones, of which 76% were detected only once. 16% of the sample lies in the top ten.

Only a few counts were recorded for this clone. What this receptor recognizes is not known. It has no much larger one-base neighbor in the sample; base qualities were not kept. Recombination connected TRBV5-5 to TRBJ1-4; the D gene is perhaps TRBD1, on 6 matching bases. The clonotype comes from a male donor with melanoma. Material: formalin-fixed, paraffin-embedded tissue. The DNA sequence is given as TGTGCCAGCAGCTTGGAGCCCAGGGGAGGGTATAATGAAAAACTGTTTTTT. The resulting protein is CASSLEPRGGYNEKLFF.